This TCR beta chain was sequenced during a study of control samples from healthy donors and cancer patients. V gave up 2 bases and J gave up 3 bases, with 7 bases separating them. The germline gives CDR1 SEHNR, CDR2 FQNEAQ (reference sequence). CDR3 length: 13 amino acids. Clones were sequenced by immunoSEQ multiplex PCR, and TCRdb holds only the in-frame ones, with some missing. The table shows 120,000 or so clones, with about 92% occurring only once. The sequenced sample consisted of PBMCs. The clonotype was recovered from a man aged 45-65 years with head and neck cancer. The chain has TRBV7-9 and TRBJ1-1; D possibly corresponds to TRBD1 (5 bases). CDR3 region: CASSLLGDTEAFF. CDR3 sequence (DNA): TGTGCCAGCAGCTTACTAGGGGACACTGAAGCTTTCTTT.